Listed here are 26 T cell receptor beta chains from one sample, sequenced in a study of cytomegalovirus exposure and HLA in healthy donors. PCR involved 60 Vbeta and 13 Jbeta primers. This table comes from immunoSEQ multiplex PCR, and its TCRdb copy is limited to in-frame clones, with some not included. The sample has roughly 130,000 clones, 88% seen once. Sequencing was performed on PBMCs. The receptors here all came from a woman aged 40-49 years in good health and CMV-seronegative.

The gene calls are TRBV7-2 and TRBJ2-3, with 8 bases identical to TRBD2. The CDR3 consists of 14 residues. The V gene's germline CDR1 is SGHTA and CDR2 FQGNSA. J lost 6 bases, V lost 5 bases, and 7 bases had no gene match. The CDR3 DNA reads TGTGCCAGCAGCCCGGGACTAGTTGGGGATACGCAGTATTTT. This sequence encodes CASSPGLVGDTQYF. The whole variable domain, remainder taken from reference TRBV7-2 and TRBJ2-3, is GAGVSQSPSNKVTEKGKDVELRCDPISGHTALYWYRQSLGQGLEFLIYFQGNSAPDKSGLPSDRFSAERTGGSVSTLTIQRTQQEDSAVYLCASSPGLVGDTQYFGPGTRLTVL.

The sample holds one count of this clone. V and J are TRBV28 and TRBJ2-3; D unresolved. The germline V and J ends were trimmed by 3 bases and 1 base, with 8 bases remaining between them. The V gene's germline CDR1 is MDHEN and CDR2 SYDVKM. The CDR3 has 14 amino acids. The CDR3, as DNA: TGTGCCAGCAGTTTTGGCACCCGCACAGATACGCAGTATTTT. This sequence encodes CASSFGTRTDTQYF.

The chain employs TRBV6-5 and TRBJ2-1; the match to TRBD1 covers 8 bases. Germline values: CDR1 MNHEY, CDR2 SVGAGI. The V segment lost 4 bases and the J segment 7 bases; nucleotides outside the gene matches: 6. The CDR3 is 14 residues long. The CDR3 sequence: CASSSDRGWNEQFF. The DNA for the CDR3 is TGTGCCAGCAGTTCAGACAGGGGTTGGAATGAGCAGTTCTTC.

The chain couples TRBV7-3 to TRBJ2-1; D might be TRBD1 (6 bases). The CDR3 spans 11 residues. Trimming left V 5 bases short and J 10 bases short, with 9 bases between. Germline loops: CDR1 SGHTA, CDR2 FQGTGA. The CDR3 here is CASSTGTEQFF. CDR3 in DNA: TGTGCCAGCAGCACTGGGACAGAGCAGTTCTTC. Full variable domain (outside the CDR3, taken from reference TRBV7-3 and TRBJ2-1): GAGVSQTPSNKVTEKGKYVELRCDPISGHTALYWYRQSLGQGPEFLIYFQGTGAADDSGLPNDRFFAVRPEGSVSTLKIQRTERGDSAVYLCASSTGTEQFFGPGTRLTVL.

This clone was counted a few times. CDR3 nucleotides: TGTGCCTGGAGTGTACCAGGGCTGAACACTGAAGCTTTCTTT. Its protein is CAWSVPGLNTEAFF. The chain carries TRBV30 and TRBJ1-1; perhaps TRBD1 as D (5 bases). The germline V gene encodes CDR1 GTSNPN and CDR2 SVGIG (reference sequence). Between the trimmed V and J ends, which lost 0 bases and 0 bases, there was a span of 8 bases. This CDR3 contains 14 residues.

The chain joins TRBV11-3 to TRBJ1-1, with D possibly being TRBD1 (5 bases). Trimming removed 6 bases from V and 3 bases from J, with 17 bases in between. This CDR3 has 15 amino acids. The V gene's germline CDR1 is SGHNT and CDR2 YENEEA. CDR3 protein: CASSPTQGADTEAFF. The CDR3 DNA reads TGTGCCAGCAGTCCTACCCAAGGGGCGGACACTGAAGCTTTCTTT.

A few counts support this clone. The rearrangement links TRBV7-9 to TRBJ2-5, with TRBD2 matching 7 bases. Germline V lookup: CDR1 SEHNR, CDR2 FQNEAQ (reference sequence). The CDR3 extends over 13 amino acids. The V gene end was trimmed by 6 bases and the J gene end by 5 bases; junction bases not matched to a gene: 6. The CDR3 sequence: CASSNSGTETQYF. The CDR3 nucleotides read TGTGCCAGCAGTAACAGCGGGACGGAGACCCAGTACTTC.

The CDR3 spells CASSLDGSGSYEQYF. CDR3 DNA: TGTGCCAGCAGCTTGGATGGTAGCGGGAGTTACGAGCAGTACTTC. The V gene is TRBV5-4, the J gene TRBJ2-7; TRBD2 matches 9 bases. There are 15 residues in the CDR3. V was pared by 0 bases and J by 4 bases, with 5 bases of the junction left unmatched. Germline V gene data show CDR1 as SGHNT and CDR2 as YYREEE (reference sequence). The variable domain in full, completed from reference TRBV5-4 and TRBJ2-7, reads ETGVTQSPTHLIKTRGQQVTLRCSSQSGHNTVSWYQQALGQGPQFIFQYYREEENGRGNFPPRFSGLQFPNYSSELNVNALELDDSALYLCASSLDGSGSYEQYFGPGTRLTVT.

This clone appeared a single time. The genes are TRBV5-4 and TRBJ2-1, with D possibly matching TRBD2 (5 bases). V was cut by 3 bases and J by 3 bases, with 19 bases left in between. Germline-derived CDR1 and CDR2 are SGHNT and YYREEE (reference sequence). The CDR3 consists of 17 residues. CDR3 DNA: TGTGCCAGCAGCTGGAGGACTCAGACAAGCAACTACAATGAGCAGTTCTTC. This encodes CASSWRTQTSNYNEQFF.

This clone occurred once. The chain carries TRBV29-1 and TRBJ2-1; TRBD2 aligns across 7 bases. The CDR3 covers 11 residues. The V gene's germline CDR1 is SQVTM and CDR2 ANQGSEA. The junction had 3 bases not matched to a gene; V was cut back by 4 bases and J by 9 bases. In nucleotides, the CDR3 is TGCAGCGTTGTCGGCGGGAGTGAGCAGTTCTTC. This gives the protein CSVVGGSEQFF.

V and J are TRBV30 and TRBJ2-5; 8 positions match TRBD2. The V and J ends lost 3 bases and 6 bases, in that order; junction bases with no gene match: 6. This CDR3 region has 13 residues. CDR1 is GTSNPN and CDR2 is SVGIG in the germline V gene (reference sequence). The CDR3 here is CAWSITGGQTQYF. CDR3 sequence (DNA): TGTGCCTGGAGCATAACGGGGGGGCAGACCCAGTACTTC. Based on the CDR3 plus reference TRBV30 and TRBJ2-5, the full variable domain is SQTIHQWPATLVQPVGSPLSLECTVEGTSNPNLYWYRQAAGRGLQLLFYSVGIGQISSEVPQNLSASRPQDRQFILSSKKLLLSDSGFYLCAWSITGGQTQYFGPGTRLLVL.

As concerns this clone: The sample has other DNA sequences that encode this CDR3 too. V is TRBV5-1 and J is TRBJ2-5; TRBD2 might be the D (5 bases). The ends were cut back, 0 bases at V and 1 base at J, with 10 bases in the middle. The CDR3 sequence is 15 residues long. From germline, CDR1 is SGHRS and CDR2 YFSETQ. Here the CDR3 reads CASSLAGSAQETQYF. For the CDR3, the DNA is TGCGCCAGCAGCTTGGCCGGTAGCGCCCAAGAGACCCAGTACTTC.

The count of this clone is one. The chain employs TRBV29-1 and TRBJ2-2; 14 bases map to TRBD2. The CDR3 is 17 residues long. Germline V gene lookup returns CDR1 SQVTM and CDR2 ANQGSEA. Unmatched junction bases numbered 6, after V lost 4 bases and J lost 2 bases. CDR3 residues: CSVGGTSGRPNTGELFF. CDR3 nucleotides: TGCAGCGTTGGCGGGACTAGCGGGAGACCAAACACCGGGGAGCTGTTTTTT.

V gene TRBV6-6 combines with J gene TRBJ1-1; 9 bases match TRBD1. CDR1 and CDR2 from the germline V gene are MNHNY and SVGAGI (reference sequence). This CDR3 is 15 amino acids long. The ends lost 2 bases at V and 4 bases at J; junction bases unmatched: 5. CDR3 protein: CASSYGQGRVTEAFF. The CDR3 DNA reads as TGTGCCAGCAGTTACGGACAGGGGAGGGTCACTGAAGCTTTCTTT.

The V call is TRBV27, the J call TRBJ2-1; D gene unclear. This CDR3 has 15 residues. V was shortened by 5 bases and J by 0 bases, with 11 bases between the two germline ends. Germline V gene sequence: CDR1 MNHEY, CDR2 SMNVEV (reference sequence). CDR3 sequence: CASSHAVGSYNEQFF. The CDR3 DNA sequence: TGTGCCAGCAGTCACGCGGTAGGCTCCTACAATGAGCAGTTCTTC.

The rearrangement joins TRBV28 to TRBJ2-5; D may be TRBD2 (7 bases). The CDR3 runs 14 residues. V was cut by 6 bases and J by 2 bases, with 13 bases left in between. The germline V gene encodes CDR1 MDHEN and CDR2 SYDVKM. The CDR3 sequence: CASSTRGGQETQYF. CDR3 nucleotides: TGTGCCAGCAGCACCAGGGGAGGGCAAGAGACCCAGTACTTC.

This clone came up many times. This rearrangement joins TRBV6-6 to TRBJ1-1; the D gene is possibly TRBD1 (5 bases). The CDR3 loop spans 14 amino acids. V lost 3 bases and J lost 0, with 8 bases in between. Germline CDR1 is MNHNY and CDR2 is SVGAGI (reference sequence). The CDR3, as DNA: TGTGCCAGCAGTTATCAGGACATGAACACTGAAGCTTTCTTT. The encoded protein is CASSYQDMNTEAFF.

This sequence joins TRBV27 and TRBJ1-2; TRBD1 might be the D (5 bases). The germline gives CDR1 MNHEY, CDR2 SMNVEV (reference sequence). The CDR3 totals 13 residues. The V gene lost 8 bases and the J gene lost 3 bases, with 13 bases spanning the gap. The CDR3 bases are TGTGCCAGCTGGTCGGGGGGAGACTATGGCTACACCTTC. Protein: CASWSGGDYGYTF.

The rearrangement links TRBV4-2 to TRBJ2-7, with 10 bases fitting TRBD2. Germline-derived CDR1 and CDR2 are LGHNA and YNFKEQ. The trim removed 1 base at V and 3 bases at J, leaving 0 bases unmatched. The CDR3 spans 14 residues. The DNA for the CDR3 is TGTGCCAGCAGCCAAGGGACTAGCGGCTACGAGCAGTACTTC. As protein: CASSQGTSGYEQYF.

In regard to this clone: One junction end disagrees with the germline gene, perhaps due to a read error. V and J are TRBV7-9 and TRBJ2-7; 7 positions agree with TRBD2. Germline CDR1 reads SEHNR; CDR2 reads FQNEAQ (reference sequence). The CDR3 loop spans 16 amino acids. This CDR3 is CSSSRGGSVFSYEQYF. For the CDR3, the DNA is TGTTCCAGCAGCCGCGGGGGTAGTGTGTTTTCCTACGAGCAGTACTTC.

The J gene is TRBJ2-1, the V gene TRBV4-3; possible D gene TRBD2, 6 bases. V was trimmed by 2 bases and J by 2 bases, leaving 13 bases between them. Germline V CDR1 and CDR2: LGHNA, YSLEER. CDR3 size: 16 residues. The CDR3 here is CASSQSGTAPYNEQFF. For the CDR3, the DNA is TGCGCCAGCAGCCAATCCGGGACTGCCCCCTACAATGAGCAGTTCTTC.

The chain joins TRBV6-1 to TRBJ1-1; D is possibly TRBD1 (6 bases). CDR1 is MNHNS and CDR2 is SASEGT in the germline V gene. Trimming took 6 bases from V and 0 from J, leaving 8 bases between them. The CDR3 loop spans 13 amino acids. In DNA, the CDR3 is TGTGCCAGCAGGGGACACCTGAACACTGAAGCTTTCTTT. Its translation is CASRGHLNTEAFF.

The chain is built from TRBV28 and TRBJ2-5, with D possibly being TRBD2 (6 bases). Near its end, the DNA agrees better with TRBJ2-7, so the J call may be wrong. The germline V gene has CDR1 MDHEN and CDR2 SYDVKM. The CDR3 runs to 14 residues. The CDR3 loop reads CASSRGRGLYEQYF. In DNA, the CDR3 is TGTGCCAGCAGCCGGGGTCGGGGACTCTACGAGCAGTACTTC.

The chain joins TRBV7-2 to TRBJ2-7; TRBD2 matches at 10 bases. Germline loops: CDR1 SGHTA, CDR2 FQGNSA. J gave up 3 bases and V 5 bases, and 7 bases lay outside the gene matches. CDR3 length: 15 residues. The CDR3 DNA reads TGTGCCAGCAGCCTCAGGCTAGCGGGAGACTACGAGCAGTACTTC. Translated: CASSLRLAGDYEQYF.

The chain has TRBV18 and TRBJ2-5; 7 bases fit TRBD1. With the DNA end fitting TRBJ2-7 better, the J assignment may be wrong. This CDR3 comprises 15 residues. Germline CDR1 and CDR2: KGHSH and LQKENI. For the CDR3, the DNA is TGTGCCAGCTCACCTCGGACAGGAGGCACCTACGAGCAGTACTTC. It yields the protein CASSPRTGGTYEQYF.

The chain is built from TRBV6-5 and TRBJ1-1; no clear D. This CDR3 spans 15 amino acids. Germline V gene sequence: CDR1 MNHEY, CDR2 SVGAGI. Trimming removed 6 bases from V and 11 bases from J, with 25 bases in between. The CDR3 protein is CASSSISRNLERAFF. The CDR3 coding sequence is TGTGCCAGCAGCTCAATTTCGAGGAATCTCGAGCGGGCTTTCTTT.